These 5 T cell receptor beta chains originate from one sample sequenced in a study of T cells in Graves' hyperthyroidism and ophthalmopathy. Amplified TCR beta CDR3 regions derived from RNA transcripts. HTBI primers drove first-round RT-PCR of the TCR CDR3. One entry per CDR3 protein results from TCRdb running MiXCR on the multiplex PCR reads. Of a few hundred thousand distinct CDR3 sequences in the sample, 14% were seen once. The material sequenced was blood. Receptors originate from a woman aged 25 to 39 with Graves' ophthalmopathy.

The V and J genes are TRBV7-8 and TRBJ2-7; unclear D gene. With 2 bases removed from V and 2 bases from J, the gap between germline ends came to 10 bases. Germline values: CDR1 SGHVS, CDR2 FQNEAQ. The CDR3 covers 14 residues. The CDR3 sequence: CASSLSSDAYEQYF. CDR3 nucleotide sequence: TGTGCCAGCAGCTTATCCTCGGACGCCTACGAGCAGTACTTC.

This clonotype was seen repeatedly, ten times or more. The V call is TRBV5-8, the J call TRBJ2-1, with D possibly called TRBD1 or TRBD2 (6 bases each). The germline gives CDR1 SGHTS, CDR2 YDEGEE. The V gene lost 1 base and the J gene lost 0 bases, with 17 bases spanning the gap. This CDR3 has 18 residues. CDR3 in amino acids: CASSLSRGRSDSYNEQFF. In DNA form, the CDR3 reads TGTGCCAGCAGCTTGTCCCGGGGGCGATCGGACTCCTACAATGAGCAGTTCTTC.

This clonotype was seen repeatedly, ten times or more. The J gene is TRBJ1-1, the V gene TRBV12-3 or TRBV12-4, with D maybe TRBD1 (6 bases). The V gene lost 3 bases and the J gene lost 1 base, with 18 bases spanning the gap. The CDR3 extends over 17 amino acids. The chain's CDR3 is CASSFIWATGRNTEAFF. CDR3 DNA sequence: TGTGCCAGCAGTTTTATTTGGGCCACAGGGAGGAACACTGAAGCTTTCTTT.

CDR3 nucleotide sequence: TGTGCCAGCAGCTTAGTATCTCAAAACACCATATATTTT. It encodes CASSLVSQNTIYF. The chain has TRBV11-2 and TRBJ1-3, with no clear D. Trimming cost V 1 base and J 6 bases, with 7 bases left between them. The CDR3 runs 13 residues. Germline assignment: CDR1 SGHAT and CDR2 FQNNGV.

A remark on this clonotype: This may be a read error, as it is one base from a much larger clone. J is TRBJ2-5 and V is TRBV6-9; D is uncertain. The germline gives CDR1 MNHGY, CDR2 SVAAGI. The CDR3 totals 17 residues. Trimming removed 4 bases at V and 5 bases at J, with 23 bases between. DNA for the CDR3: TGTGCCAGCAGTTCCCTACTCTTGGCAGCCAAGATGGAGACCCAGTACTTC. This sequence encodes CASSSLLLAAKMETQYF.